The sequence of this T cell receptor (beta chain) was determined in a study of cytomegalovirus exposure and HLA in healthy donors. Repertoires were generated with immunoSEQ multiplex PCR, while TCRdb's copy carries only in-frame clones and drops some. The data hold about 160,000 clones, with roughly 80% observed a single time. The TCR originated in a man aged 25-40 years in good health and CMV-seropositive. Sequenced material: PBMCs.

In DNA, the CDR3 is TGTGCCAGCAGTGAACAGGGGGTTAGCAATCAGCCCCAGCATTTT. Protein sequence: CASSEQGVSNQPQHF. The rearrangement links TRBV6-1 to TRBJ1-5, with TRBD1 matching over 7 bases. Per germline, CDR1 MNHNS and CDR2 SASEGT. The J segment lost 0 bases and the V segment lost 2 bases, leaving 1 base of the junction unmatched. The CDR3 has 15 residues.